What follows describes a single T cell receptor beta chain. This clonotype was seen ten or more times. Its cognate antigen has yet to be identified. No quality values exist for individual bases; no much larger clone is one base distant. The data derive from a study of T cell repertoires in cytomegalovirus infection (dated by TCRdb to the late 2010s). In the study overall: Donor HLA type was relevant to the analysis, because carriage of CMV infection together with the matching HLA type was indicated by public TCR beta signatures.

Reads for this sample came from an Illumina HiSeq 1500. TCRdb itself trimmed the public reads at Q25 with fastp, ran MiXCR and retained productive beta chains. Every distinct CDR3 protein forms one entry, paired with its most common genes and DNA. In all, the sample holds some 600,000 distinct CDR3 sequences, and roughly 26% of those were seen once. The biggest ten clones account for less than 9.5% of the sample. In the germline V gene (reference sequence), CDR1 corresponds to LNHDA and CDR2 to SQIVND. The CDR3, cysteine through phenylalanine, is 13 amino acids long. This entry keeps only the CDR3 DNA: 39 bases, framed from base 1. V and J lose 5 bases and 2 bases, and a span of 10 bases separates them. What the research found in general, with its limitations: In both this cohort and an independent roughly 330-donor cohort, the cumulative frequency of public TCR beta family members distinguished carriers of CMV infection plus the relevant HLA type. The ex vivo response was dominated by HLA-C-restricted CMV-specific TCR beta clonotypes, which also provided the single most frequent clonotype in two of eight donors.

The material sequenced was CD8+ T cells from PBMCs. Recombination joined TRBV19 with TRBJ2-7; the D gene assignment is ambiguous. This receptor was obtained from a human donor in good health (CMV status not recorded). Some clones in this sample may be carry-over from other donors' samples. The nucleotide sequence reads TGTGCCAGTAGTTGGGGTCCTACCTACGAGCAGTACTTC. It encodes CASSWGPTYEQYF.